One and the same sample provided the 9 T cell receptor beta chains below, sequenced in a study of T cell responses to AZD1222 COVID-19 vaccine (dated by TCRdb to 2020 to 2022). The intended sense of this specimen's time point label: baseline before first vaccination. The method behind the library was the immunoSEQ multiplex PCR assay. TCRdb obtained this table from immuneACCESS and retained in-frame rearrangements with V and J assigned. These tables miss some clones; where compared with another copy, unresolved V genes account for less than half of the shortfall, and the remainder is unexplained. Counted in this sample were 90,000 to 150,000 clones; around nine tenths of them appeared once. Roughly 2.4% of the sample lies in the top ten. The material sequenced was peripheral blood, taken on day 0 of AZD1222 vaccination. These receptors all stem from an adult in good health.

V usage is TRBV5-1 and J usage is TRBJ2-5; no firm D call. CDR1 and CDR2 from the germline V gene are SGHRS and YFSETQ. This CDR3 comprises 11 residues. V was trimmed by 3 bases and J by 9 bases, leaving 9 bases between them. The CDR3 is CASSSALAQYF. The CDR3 DNA sequence: TGCGCCAGCAGCTCCGCGCTCGCCCAGTACTTC.

A single count supports this clone. The V and J genes are TRBV7-2 and TRBJ1-1; D not certain. Trimming shortened V by 2 bases and J by 11 bases, and 15 bases separated the two germline ends. The germline CDR1 and CDR2 sequences are SGHTA and FQGNSA. This CDR3 spans 13 amino acids. The CDR3 is CASSLSGRPAAFF. The CDR3 coding sequence is TGTGCCAGCAGCTTATCGGGGAGGCCGGCGGCTTTCTTT.

This clone came up once. This sample includes further DNA sequences coding for the same CDR3. The chain recombines TRBV15 with TRBJ2-5; D not resolved. V was cut by 0 bases and J by 5 bases, with 4 bases left in between. The germline V gene has CDR1 LNHNV and CDR2 YYDKDF (reference sequence). The CDR3 is 12 residues long. CDR3 sequence (DNA): TGTGCCACCAGCAGAGACAGGGAGACCCAGTACTTC. It yields the protein CATSRDRETQYF.

The chain employs TRBV6-5 and TRBJ1-3; possibly TRBD1 for D (5 bases). CDR1 is MNHEY and CDR2 is SVGAGI in the germline V gene. V lost 7 bases and J lost 4, with 8 bases in between. The CDR3 sequence is 12 residues long. CDR3 sequence (DNA): TGTGCCAGCATCGGGGCCGGAAACACCATATATTTT. It codes for CASIGAGNTIYF.

V usage is TRBV7-2 and J usage is TRBJ1-2; unclear D gene. There are 15 residues in the CDR3. Trimming removed 5 bases from V and 0 bases from J, with 13 bases in between. CDR1 SGHTA and CDR2 FQGNSA come from the germline V gene. The CDR3 sequence: CASSPSSSANYGYTF. CDR3 sequence (DNA): TGTGCCAGCAGCCCATCGAGCTCAGCTAACTATGGCTACACCTTC.

The chain joins TRBV5-4 to TRBJ2-1; 8 bases line up with TRBD2. CDR3 length: 14 amino acids. Unmatched junction bases numbered 6, after V lost 6 bases and J lost 4 bases. CDR1 SGHNT and CDR2 YYREEE come from the germline V gene (reference sequence). CDR3 amino acids: CASTPSGSYNEQFF. CDR3 DNA: TGTGCCAGCACCCCTAGCGGGTCTTACAATGAGCAGTTCTTC.

The chain employs TRBV6-2 or TRBV6-3 and TRBJ1-1; 7 nucleotides match TRBD1. This CDR3 comprises 12 residues. The ends lost 8 bases at V and 6 bases at J; junction bases unmatched: 6. The germline V gene encodes CDR1 MNHEY and CDR2 SVGEGT. CDR3 in DNA: TGTGCCAGCCGCCGGGACAGCTCTGAAGCTTTCTTT. Translation: CASRRDSSEAFF.

The chain is built from TRBV7-8 and TRBJ2-1, with 10 bases identical to TRBD2. The CDR3 length is 14 residues. CDR1 and CDR2 (germline): SGHVS, FQNEAQ. The V segment lost 5 bases and the J segment 15 bases; nucleotides outside the gene matches: 13. In nucleotides, the CDR3 is TGTGCCAGCAGCCTCGGGACTAGCGCCGACGGGCGGTTCTTC. Its translation: CASSLGTSADGRFF.

The CDR3: CASSLLGQISPLHF. CDR3 coding DNA: TGTGCCAGCAGCTTGCTGGGACAAATCTCACCCCTCCACTTT. This sequence joins TRBV5-6 and TRBJ1-6; D may be TRBD1 (6 bases). Trimming took off 1 base at V and 10 bases at J, with 12 bases between the two ends. Germline assignment: CDR1 SGHDT and CDR2 YYEEEE. There are 14 residues in the CDR3. Combining the CDR3 with reference TRBV5-6 and TRBJ1-6 gives the whole variable domain DAGVTQSPTHLIKTRGQQVTLRCSPKSGHDTVSWYQQALGQGPQFIFQYYEEEERQRGNFPDRFSGHQFPNYSSELNVNALLLGDSALYLCASSLLGQISPLHFGNGTRLTVT.